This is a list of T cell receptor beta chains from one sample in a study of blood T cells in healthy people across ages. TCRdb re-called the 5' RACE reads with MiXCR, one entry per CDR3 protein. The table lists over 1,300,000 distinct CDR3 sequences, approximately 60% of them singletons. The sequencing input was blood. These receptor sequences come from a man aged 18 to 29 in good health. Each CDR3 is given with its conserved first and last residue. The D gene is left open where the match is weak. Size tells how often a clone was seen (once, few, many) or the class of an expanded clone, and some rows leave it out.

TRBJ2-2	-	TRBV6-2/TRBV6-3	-	TGTGCCTCGGGGGGCTCGACCGGGGAGCTGTTTTTT	CASGGSTGELFF
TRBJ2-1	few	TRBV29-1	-	TGCAGCGTTGAAGACCTAGCTAATGAGCAGTTCTTC	CSVEDLANEQFF
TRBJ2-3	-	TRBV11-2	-	TGTGCCAGCAGCTCGGAGCCCCGGGAGAGAGATACGCAGTATTTT	CASSSEPRERDTQYF
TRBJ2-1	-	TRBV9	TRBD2	TGTGCCAGCAGCGTAGCGGGGGGGCCTTACAATGAGCAGTTCTTC	CASSVAGGPYNEQFF
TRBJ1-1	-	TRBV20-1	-	TGCAGTGCCCGAAACACCGACGCTGAAGCTTTCTTT	CSARNTDAEAFF
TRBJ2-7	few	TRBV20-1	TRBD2	TGCAGTGCTAGTAGTAGCGGGCGAGATTACGAGCAGTACTTC	CSASSSGRDYEQYF
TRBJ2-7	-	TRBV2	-	TGTGCCAGCGTCTTAGGACAAGGGGGCGAGCAGTACTTC	CASVLGQGGEQYF
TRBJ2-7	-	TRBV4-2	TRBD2	TGTGCCAGCAGCCAAGGGCGGGGGGACTACGAGCAGTGCTTC	CASSQGRGDYEQCF
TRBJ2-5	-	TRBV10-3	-	TGTGCCATCAGCCTCCAGGGGGGGCAAGAGACCCAGTACTTC	CAISLQGGQETQYF
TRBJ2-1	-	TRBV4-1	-	TGCGCCAGCAGCCACATTCTACAAGGGGACACCTACAATGAGCAGTTCTTC	CASSHILQGDTYNEQFF
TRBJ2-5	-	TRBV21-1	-	TGTGCCAGCAGCAAGGACAGTCTTCTTGGGGAGACCCAGTACTTC	CASSKDSLLGETQYF
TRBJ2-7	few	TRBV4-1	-	TGCGCCAGCAGCCAAGATTCGGGCAGAGTTCATTACTACGAGCAGTACTTC	CASSQDSGRVHYYEQYF
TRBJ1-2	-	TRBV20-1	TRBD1	TGCAGTGCTACGGACAGGGGCTGGGGCTACACCTTC	CSATDRGWGYTF
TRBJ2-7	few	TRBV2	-	TGTGCCAGCAAGGCAGAATTCTCCTACGAGCAGTACTTC	CASKAEFSYEQYF
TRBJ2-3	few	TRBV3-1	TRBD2	TGTGCCAGCAGTACGAGCGGGAGGGCTACAGATACGCAGTATTTT	CASSTSGRATDTQYF
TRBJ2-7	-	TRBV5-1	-	TGCGCCAGCAGCTTGGCGGCACCGGGCTCCTACGAGCAGTACTTC	CASSLAAPGSYEQYF
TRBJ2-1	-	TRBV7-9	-	TGTGCCAGCAGCCTAGCGCCTGAGGATGGGCAGTTCTTC	CASSLAPEDGQFF
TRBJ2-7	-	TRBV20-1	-	TGCAGTGCTAGAGATTGGATACCAACGGAGACCGACTCCTCCGAGCAGTACTTC	CSARDWIPTETDSSEQYF
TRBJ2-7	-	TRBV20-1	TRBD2	TGCAGTGCTAGAGATAGCGGGAGGGTGAGCGAGCAGTACTTC	CSARDSGRVSEQYF
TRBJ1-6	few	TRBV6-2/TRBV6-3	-	TGTGCCAGCAAGAGGGGCCGCGTAGATTCACCCCTCCACTTT	CASKRGRVDSPLHF
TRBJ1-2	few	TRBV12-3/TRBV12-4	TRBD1	TGTGCCAGCAGTCCCACGACAGGGGTCCCCATTCATGGCTACACCTTC	CASSPTTGVPIHGYTF
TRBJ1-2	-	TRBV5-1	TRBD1	TGCGCCAGCAGCCAAGGGCGACAGGGGGCTGGTGGCTACACCTTC	CASSQGRQGAGGYTF
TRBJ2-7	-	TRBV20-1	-	TGCAGTGCTAGTCGGGGTCAGTACGAGCAGTACTTC	CSASRGQYEQYF
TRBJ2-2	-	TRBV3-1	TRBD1	TGTGCCAGCAGCCAAGGGACAGGGAATCCCGGGGAGCTGTTTTTT	CASSQGTGNPGELFF
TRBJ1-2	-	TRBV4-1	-	TGCGCCAGCAGCCAAGGTTGGGGGCGGTCTTATGGCTACACCTTC	CASSQGWGRSYGYTF
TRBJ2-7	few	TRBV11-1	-	TGTGCCAGCAGCTTTCGGGACACCGAGCAGTACTTC	CASSFRDTEQYF
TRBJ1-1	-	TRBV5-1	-	TGCGCCAGCAGCTTGGCGGGCATCCCTGGGACTGAAGCTTTCTTT	CASSLAGIPGTEAFF
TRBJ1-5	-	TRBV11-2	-	TGTGCCAGCAGCTTAGGCCCCGGTAGCAATCAGCCCCAGCATTTT	CASSLGPGSNQPQHF
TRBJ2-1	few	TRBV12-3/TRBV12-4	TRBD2	TGTGCCAGCAGTTTTCTCCTAGCGGGGGGGCACTACAATGAGCAGTTCTTC	CASSFLLAGGHYNEQFF
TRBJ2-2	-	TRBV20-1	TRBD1	TGCAGTGCTACTTCAGGACAGGGGGCAGCCGGGGAGCTGTTTTTT	CSATSGQGAAGELFF
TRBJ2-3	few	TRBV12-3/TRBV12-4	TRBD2	TGTGCCAGCAGTCCGACCCTGTGGCGGGAGGGTAGCACAGATACGCAGTATTTT	CASSPTLWREGSTDTQYF
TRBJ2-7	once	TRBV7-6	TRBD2	TGTGCCAGCAGCCCGACGACTAGCGGGGGCCCCTCCTCCTACGAGCAGTACTTC	CASSPTTSGGPSSYEQYF
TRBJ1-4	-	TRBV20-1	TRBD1	TGCAGTGCTTGTACCGGGACAGAGAATGAAAAACTGTTTTTT	CSACTGTENEKLFF
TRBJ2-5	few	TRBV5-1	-	TGCGCCAGCAACGACGACCCCCGGGGTCAAGAGACCCAGTACTTC	CASNDDPRGQETQYF
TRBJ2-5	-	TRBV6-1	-	TGTGCCAGCAGTGAATGGATAGGGGAAGAGACCCAGTACTTC	CASSEWIGEETQYF
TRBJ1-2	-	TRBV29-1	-	TGCAGCGTTGAAGGCACGGGGACTAACAACTATGGCTACACCTTC	CSVEGTGTNNYGYTF
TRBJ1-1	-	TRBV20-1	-	TGCAGTGCTATCCCTCCCGGGGGTGGCACTGAAGCTTTCTTT	CSAIPPGGGTEAFF
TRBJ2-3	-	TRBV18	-	TGTGCCAGCTCACTGGGACCCGAAGACACAGATACGCAGTATTTT	CASSLGPEDTDTQYF
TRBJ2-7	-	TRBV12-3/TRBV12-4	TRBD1	TGTGCCAGCAGACCCGACAGGGGGTTGGGCGAGCAGTACTTC	CASRPDRGLGEQYF
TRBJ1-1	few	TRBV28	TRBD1	TGTGCCAGCAGCCCGACAGGGCAGAACACTGAAGCTTTCTTT	CASSPTGQNTEAFF
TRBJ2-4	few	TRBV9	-	TGTGCCAAATCGGGGATTGGCAAAAACATTCAGTACTTC	CAKSGIGKNIQYF
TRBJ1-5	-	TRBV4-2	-	TGTGCCAGCAGCCATACACCCAGTCAGCCCCAGCATTTT	CASSHTPSQPQHF
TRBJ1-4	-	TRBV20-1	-	TGCAGTGCTAGACCAAGTAATGAAAAACTGTTTTTT	CSARPSNEKLFF
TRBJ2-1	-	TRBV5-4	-	TGTGCCAGCAGCTTGGTAGGGAAGCAAGAGTTCTTC	CASSLVGKQEFF
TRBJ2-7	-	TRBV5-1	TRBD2	TGCGCCAGCAGCCAGTCAGCGGGGGGCTCCTACGAGCAGTACTTC	CASSQSAGGSYEQYF
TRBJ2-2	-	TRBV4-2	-	TGTGCCAGCAGCCAAGATCCAGGGGGGACCACCGGGGAGCTGTTTTTT	CASSQDPGGTTGELFF
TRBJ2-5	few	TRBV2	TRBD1	TGTGCCAGCAGTCCTCCGGACAGGGGCAAAGAGACCCAGTACTTC	CASSPPDRGKETQYF
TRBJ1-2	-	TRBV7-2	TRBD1	TGTGCCAGCTGCTTAACAGGGGGAGGTTCTAACTATGGCTACACCTTC	CASCLTGGGSNYGYTF
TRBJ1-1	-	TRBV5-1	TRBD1	TGCGCCAGCAGCCCGACACAGGGGGAGAACACTGAAGCTTTCTTT	CASSPTQGENTEAFF
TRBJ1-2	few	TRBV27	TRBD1	TGTGCCAGCAGTGAAGGACAGGGCTACTATGGCTACACCTTC	CASSEGQGYYGYTF
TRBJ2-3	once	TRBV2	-	TGTGCCAGCAGTGGACCGAAAGATACGCAGTATTTT	CASSGPKDTQYF
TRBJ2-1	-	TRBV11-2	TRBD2	TGTGCCAGCAAGCTAGCGGGAAGTCCCGAGCAGTTCTTC	CASKLAGSPEQFF
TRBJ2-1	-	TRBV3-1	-	TGTGCCAGCAGCACTCGGGACTCGCGCTACGAGCAGTTCTTC	CASSTRDSRYEQFF
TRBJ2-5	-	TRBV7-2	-	TGTGCCAGCAGCTTATGGAGCGGGTCTGGAATCAATGAGCAGTACTTC	CASSLWSGSGINEQYF
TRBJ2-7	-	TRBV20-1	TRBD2	TGCAGTGCTAGAAATAGCGGGAATAAGTACTTC	CSARNSGNKYF
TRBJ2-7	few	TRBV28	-	TGTGCCAGCAGCCAAAGCTGGGTGAAGTACTTC	CASSQSWVKYF
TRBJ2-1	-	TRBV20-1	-	TGCAGAAGTAGTTTGGGTGAGCAGTTCTTC	CRSSLGEQFF
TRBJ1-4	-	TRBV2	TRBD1	TGTGCCAGCAGTGACACCGGGACAGTTAATGAAAAACTGTTTTTT	CASSDTGTVNEKLFF
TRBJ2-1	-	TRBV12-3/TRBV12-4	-	TGTGCCAGCAGAACGGACCTAGAGCAGTTCTTC	CASRTDLEQFF